Shown below are 21 T cell receptor beta chains from a single sample sequenced in a study of shared T cell receptors in the human thymus. Profiling relied on immunoSEQ multiplex PCR, and the TCRdb table lists in-frame clones only, not all of them. The sample lists hundreds of thousands of clones; about 90% were seen once. This same sample was also taken into another study, of human thymus T cells.

The sequenced sample was thymocytes. The receptors were sampled from a boy less than two years old with a congenital heart defect.

V usage is TRBV9 and J usage is TRBJ2-1; the match to TRBD1 covers 7 bases. The CDR3 contains 14 residues. The germline CDR1 and CDR2 sequences are SGDLS and YYNGEE. V shed 4 bases and J 5 bases; nucleotides not matched to a gene: 6. The CDR3 reads CASSQPQGDNEQFF. CDR3 coding DNA: TGTGCCAGCAGCCAACCTCAGGGGGACAATGAGCAGTTCTTC.

The rearrangement links TRBV25-1 to TRBJ2-3; 10 bases line up with TRBD2. Per the germline V gene, CDR1 is MGHDK and CDR2 is SYGVNS. The CDR3 contains 16 residues. Trimming cost V 3 bases and J 6 bases; bases outside gene matches: 9. CDR3 amino acids: CASSDTQRGGLDTQYF. The CDR3 nucleotides read TGTGCCAGCAGTGATACCCAGCGGGGGGGTTTGGATACGCAGTATTTT.

The chain recombines TRBV6-5 with TRBJ2-5; TRBD1 aligns across 7 bases. From germline, CDR1 is MNHEY and CDR2 SVGAGI. With 6 bases clipped from V and 0 bases from J, the junction kept 7 bases outside the gene matches. The CDR3 runs 15 residues. The CDR3 DNA reads TGTGCCAGCAGCCCCCTGACAGGGTACCAAGAGACCCAGTACTTC. Translating gives CASSPLTGYQETQYF.

The chain carries TRBV19 and TRBJ2-2, with TRBD1 identical over 9 bases. CDR3 size: 16 residues. From germline, CDR1 is LNHDA and CDR2 SQIVND (reference sequence). The V segment lost 6 bases and the J segment 7 bases; nucleotides outside the gene matches: 12. The CDR3, as DNA: TGTGCCAGTAGCAGCCGGGGACAGGGTACAATCGGGGAGCTGTTTTTT. Its protein is CASSSRGQGTIGELFF.

The V call is TRBV4-3, the J call TRBJ2-3; 13 positions agree with TRBD2. The CDR3 consists of 19 residues. Germline values: CDR1 LGHNA, CDR2 YSLEER. V shed 1 base, J shed 4 bases, and the junction held 11 bases outside the gene matches. The CDR3 sequence: CASSQGLAGGPSRSDTQYF. Written as DNA, the CDR3 is TGCGCCAGCAGCCAAGGACTAGCGGGAGGCCCCAGTCGGTCAGATACGCAGTATTTT.

The chain joins TRBV28 to TRBJ1-4, with D possibly matching TRBD1 (6 bases). The germline V and J ends were trimmed by 5 bases and 11 bases, with 18 bases remaining between them. The CDR3 sequence is 14 residues long. CDR1 and CDR2 from the germline V gene are MDHEN and SYDVKM. CDR3 bases: TGTGCCAGCAGTAAACAGGGAATAGAGAACAAACTGTTTTTT. Its translation: CASSKQGIENKLFF.

In regard to this clone: Because the CDR3's place on the DNA is in doubt, the DNA is left out and the CDR3 is given as listed by TCRdb. The chain couples TRBV21-1 to TRBJ2-2; TRBD2 is the table's D call and was not checked against the DNA. TRBV21-1 is tagged as a pseudogene. The CDR3 numbers 16 amino acids, ends counted. The CDR3 region is CASSKVASGNTGELFF.

The V and J genes are TRBV4-2 and TRBJ2-2, with D unclear. The CDR3 sequence is 15 residues long. Germline values: CDR1 LGHNA, CDR2 YNFKEQ. Trimming took off 0 bases at V and 7 bases at J, with 12 bases between the two ends. The CDR3 spells CASSQDRHIGGELFF. The CDR3 DNA is TGTGCCAGCAGCCAAGATCGTCATATCGGCGGGGAGCTGTTTTTT.

This chain connects TRBV2 to TRBJ2-7, with D unclear. The ends were cut back, 3 bases at V and 1 base at J, with 10 bases in the middle. Germline-derived CDR1 and CDR2 are SNHLY and FYNNEI. The CDR3 extends over 14 amino acids. The CDR3 loop is CASSEAPGSYEQYF. The CDR3 DNA is TGTGCCAGCAGTGAGGCCCCCGGGTCCTACGAGCAGTACTTC. The entire variable domain, with the rest obtained from reference TRBV2 and TRBJ2-7, is as follows: EPEVTQTPSHQVTQMGQEVILRCVPISNHLYFYWYRQILGQKVEFLVSFYNNEISEKSEIFDDQFSVERPDGSNFTLKIRSTKLEDSAMYFCASSEAPGSYEQYFGPGTRLTVT.

The chain employs TRBV4-3 and TRBJ2-1, with 14 bases identical to TRBD2. Per germline, CDR1 LGHNA and CDR2 YSLEER. This CDR3 has 17 residues. The V and J ends lost 0 bases and 6 bases, in that order; junction bases with no gene match: 4. The CDR3 DNA follows: TGCGCCAGCAGCCAAGAAACAGGGACTAGCGGGAGCAATGAGCAGTTCTTC. This encodes CASSQETGTSGSNEQFF.

The chain combines TRBV2 with TRBJ1-5; D is perhaps TRBD1 (5 bases). This CDR3 comprises 14 residues. The germline gives CDR1 SNHLY, CDR2 FYNNEI. Trimming cost V 6 bases and J 5 bases, with 14 bases left between them. The CDR3 region has the DNA TGTGCCAGCAGAACCAACACAGGCTATCAGCCCCAGCATTTT. This sequence encodes CASRTNTGYQPQHF.

The chain carries TRBV12-5 and TRBJ1-1; perhaps TRBD1 as D (6 bases). Looked up from germline, CDR1 is LGHNT and CDR2 is FRNRAP. The CDR3 length is 15 residues. V shed 1 base and J shed 1 base, with 10 bases lying between them. CDR3 protein: CASGLAGGENTEAFF. CDR3 nucleotide sequence: TGTGCTAGTGGTTTGGCGGGGGGCGAGAACACTGAAGCTTTCTTT. Variable domain in full (rest from reference TRBV12-5 and TRBJ1-1): DARVTQTPRHKVTEMGQEVTMRCQPILGHNTVFWYRQTMMQGLELLAYFRNRAPLDDSGMPKDRFSAEMPDATLATLKIQPSEPRDSAVYFCASGLAGGENTEAFFGQGTRLTVV.

The rearrangement links TRBV11-2 to TRBJ1-3; 7 bases line up with TRBD1. Trimming took 5 bases from V and 0 from J; bases not matched to a gene: 10. Germline CDR1 reads SGHAT; CDR2 reads FQNNGV. This CDR3 contains 17 residues. The CDR3: CASSPSPGTDSGNTIYF. CDR3 nucleotides: TGTGCCAGCAGCCCAAGCCCTGGGACAGACTCTGGAAACACCATATATTTT. Complete variable domain (other parts from reference TRBV11-2 and TRBJ1-3): EAGVAQSPRYKIIEKRQSVAFWCNPISGHATLYWYQQILGQGPKLLIQFQNNGVVDDSQLPKDRFSAERLKGVDSTLKIQPAKLEDSAVYLCASSPSPGTDSGNTIYFGEGSWLTVV.

This clone came up a few times. The chain employs TRBV7-9 and TRBJ1-1; TRBD1 matches at 9 bases. CDR1 is SEHNR and CDR2 is FQNEAQ in the germline V gene (reference sequence). V was pared by 5 bases and J by 10 bases, with 20 bases of the junction left unmatched. CDR3 length: 17 residues. This CDR3 is CASSPQQGALKNPGAFF. Here the CDR3 DNA reads TGTGCCAGCAGCCCACAACAGGGGGCCCTCAAAAACCCGGGAGCTTTCTTT.

The chain has TRBV14 and TRBJ2-1; D unclear. CDR3 size: 15 residues. Germline-derived CDR1 and CDR2 are SGHDN and FVKESK. Deletions cut 3 bases from V and 8 bases from J, with 17 bases between. In DNA, the CDR3 is TGTGCCAGCAGCCAGGCATTTTCAGATTACGATGAGCAGTTCTTC. It codes for CASSQAFSDYDEQFF.

The chain links TRBV7-2 to TRBJ1-4, with TRBD1 matching 9 bases. CDR1 is SGHTA and CDR2 is FQGNSA in the germline V gene. The V gene end was trimmed by 5 bases and the J gene end by 7 bases; junction bases not matched to a gene: 17. CDR3 length: 18 residues. The CDR3 DNA reads TGTGCCAGCAGCCAGTGGTCCGGGACAGGGTCTGTAGGTGAAAAACTGTTTTTT. It translates to CASSQWSGTGSVGEKLFF.

The rearrangement joins TRBV30 to TRBJ2-7, with D perhaps matching TRBD1 (6 bases). The germline V gene encodes CDR1 GTSNPN and CDR2 SVGIG (reference sequence). V lost 5 bases, J lost 0 bases, and 17 bases lay in between. The CDR3 has 15 amino acids. The CDR3 is CAWSQGQGSSYEQYF. The CDR3 region has the DNA TGTGCCTGGTCCCAGGGGCAGGGGAGCTCCTACGAGCAGTACTTC.

The chain joins TRBV12-5 to TRBJ2-5; D might be TRBD1 (6 bases). The V end lost 2 bases, the J end lost 2 bases, and 21 bases lay between the germline ends. Per the germline V gene, CDR1 is LGHNT and CDR2 is FRNRAP. The length of the CDR3 is 18 residues. CDR3 in DNA: TGTGCTAGTGGTTTGCCGACCCAGTGCGGACAGCCACAAGAGACCCAGTACTTC. As protein: CASGLPTQCGQPQETQYF.

The chain couples TRBV6-6 to TRBJ1-3, with D unresolved. The CDR3 has 16 residues. CDR1 is MNHNY and CDR2 is SVGAGI in the germline V gene (reference sequence). Trimming shortened V by 2 bases and J by 0 bases, and 11 bases separated the two germline ends. CDR3 coding DNA: TGTGCCAGCAGTTACCGTCAGGCCAACTCTGGAAACACCATATATTTT. Translation: CASSYRQANSGNTIYF.

The V call is TRBV10-1, the J call TRBJ2-5; 13 positions agree with TRBD2. With 3 bases clipped from V and 4 bases from J, the junction kept 2 bases outside the gene matches. This CDR3 has 15 amino acids. CDR1 is WNHNN and CDR2 is SYGVQD in the germline V gene (reference sequence). The CDR3 DNA reads as TGCGCCAGCAGTGAAACTAGCGGGAGGGGAGAGACCCAGTACTTC. Translation gives CASSETSGRGETQYF.

The chain employs TRBV11-1 and TRBJ2-3; D might be TRBD2 (6 bases). Germline-derived CDR1 and CDR2 are SGHAT and FQDESV (reference sequence). The germline V and J ends were trimmed by 11 bases and 2 bases, with 17 bases remaining between them. There are 14 residues in the CDR3. The CDR3, as DNA: TGTGCCGTCGGCAGAGGGACTTACACAGATACGCAGTATTTT. This gives the protein CAVGRGTYTDTQYF. The full variable domain, rest sourced from reference TRBV11-1 and TRBJ2-3, is EAEVAQSPRYKITEKSQAVAFWCDPISGHATLYWYRQILGQGPELLVQFQDESVVDDSQLPKDRFSAERLKGVDSTLKIQPAELGDSAMYLCAVGRGTYTDTQYFGPGTRLTVL.